This TCR beta chain originates from a study of CD8 T cells in Susac syndrome. General study results and limits: Only a relatively small number of individuals were included in the TCR sequencing and HLA analysis.

Details on this clonotype: Its antigen remains unidentified.

Reverse transcription used 0.5 to 1 ug RNA and random hexamers. A multiplex approach, immunoSEQ multiplex PCR, amplified TCR beta CDR3 across 54 Vbeta and 13 Jbeta. MiXCR, run by TCRdb on the immunoSEQ multiplex PCR reads, gives a single entry per CDR3 protein. The repertoire holds 130,000 or so distinct CDR3 sequences, with roughly 94% as singletons. The CDR3 contains 15 residues. Germline V gene lookup returns CDR1 MDHEN and CDR2 SYDVKM. The V and J ends lost 6 bases and 1 base, in that order; junction bases with no gene match: 9. The sequenced target, TCR beta, came from blood CD8+ and CD4+ T cells. FACS enriched CD8+ TEMRA cells, while bulk CD8+ and CD4+ were negatively isolated.

This sequence joins TRBV28 and TRBJ2-7; 7 bases are a match to TRBD1. This TCR derives from a human donor in good health. Input material: CD4+ T cells from PBMCs. The CDR3 is CASSNGQAFSYEQYF. For the CDR3, the DNA is TGTGCCAGCAGCAACGGACAGGCCTTTTCCTACGAGCAGTACTTC.